The 9 T cell receptor beta chains below all came from one sample that was sequenced in a study of shared clonotypes between healthy human individuals. Assay: immunoSEQ multiplex PCR; the TCRdb copy retains only in-frame clones and omits some. This repertoire shows hundreds of thousands of clones, approximately 73% found once; its top ten account for under 2%. What was sequenced was memory CD4+ T cells sorted from blood. Documented subset: CD45RA-negative fraction. These receptor sequences come from a woman aged 30 to 39 in good health.

This chain links TRBV4-2 with TRBJ2-1; D is unclear. The germline V gene has CDR1 LGHNA and CDR2 YNFKEQ. V was cut by 2 bases and J by 1 base, with 9 bases left in between. This CDR3 region has 15 residues. CDR3 in DNA: TGTGCCAGCAGCCAAAGCGCGGTTTCCTACAATGAGCAGTTCTTC. Residues: CASSQSAVSYNEQFF.

The V call is TRBV19, the J call TRBJ2-3; possible D gene TRBD1, 5 bases. The CDR3 has 16 residues. CDR1 is LNHDA and CDR2 is SQIVND in the germline V gene (reference sequence). V gave up 6 bases and J gave up 2 bases, with 18 bases separating them. CDR3 sequence (DNA): TGTGCCAGTAGCGACGACAGAAGATACCTCACAGATACGCAGTATTTT. Its protein product is CASSDDRRYLTDTQYF.

The chain combines TRBV5-6 with TRBJ2-3; D gene ambiguous. Per germline, CDR1 SGHDT and CDR2 YYEEEE. This CDR3 contains 13 residues. V gave up 5 bases and J gave up 2 bases, with 9 bases separating them. The CDR3 is CASSNVDTDTQYF. The DNA for the CDR3 is TGTGCCAGCAGTAACGTAGACACAGATACGCAGTATTTT. The variable domain in full, completed from reference TRBV5-6 and TRBJ2-3, reads DAGVTQSPTHLIKTRGQQVTLRCSPKSGHDTVSWYQQALGQGPQFIFQYYEEEERQRGNFPDRFSGHQFPNYSSELNVNALLLGDSALYLCASSNVDTDTQYFGPGTRLTVL.

This clone occurred a few times. This chain joins TRBV5-1 and TRBJ2-5, with D possibly being TRBD1 (6 bases). This CDR3 region has 14 residues. Germline V lookup: CDR1 SGHRS, CDR2 YFSETQ. V was clipped by 4 bases and J by 4 bases, with 14 bases between them. In nucleotides, the CDR3 is TGCGCCAGCAGCCAGGGACATTACGGAGAGACCCAGTACTTC. This encodes CASSQGHYGETQYF.

The gene calls are TRBV18 and TRBJ2-7; D may be TRBD1 (5 bases). The CDR3 is 14 amino acids. The germline CDR1 and CDR2 sequences are KGHSH and LQKENI. The ends were cut back, 2 bases at V and 5 bases at J, with 13 bases in the middle. This CDR3 is CASSPGQGINEQYF. As DNA, the CDR3 is TGTGCCAGCTCACCAGGGCAGGGTATAAACGAGCAGTACTTC.

J is TRBJ2-5 and V is TRBV13; D might be TRBD1 (5 bases). This CDR3 has 14 residues. V lost 4 bases to trimming and J lost 3 bases, with 12 bases between them. Per germline, CDR1 PRHDT and CDR2 FYEKMQ (reference sequence). DNA for the CDR3: TGTGCCAGCAGCTCGAGCCAGACAGAAGAGACCCAGTACTTC. Amino acids: CASSSSQTEETQYF.

The V gene is TRBV19, the J gene TRBJ1-5; D is unclear. CDR3 length: 13 amino acids. CDR1 is LNHDA and CDR2 is SQIVND in the germline V gene (reference sequence). V was pared by 7 bases and J by 7 bases, with 14 bases between. Here the CDR3 reads CASKQALRQPQHF. DNA of the CDR3: TGTGCCAGTAAGCAGGCGCTTCGGCAGCCCCAGCATTTT.

This sequence joins TRBV29-1 and TRBJ1-1; D remains unclear. CDR3 length equals 12 residues. CDR1 SQVTM and CDR2 ANQGSEA come from the germline V gene. Trimming stripped 0 bases from V and 10 bases from J, with 12 bases between. CDR3 residues: CSVEEGTFRAFF. CDR3 nucleotides: TGCAGCGTTGAAGAAGGTACGTTCCGAGCTTTCTTT.

The rearrangement uses TRBV4-1 and TRBJ1-2; 7 positions agree with TRBD1. The germline CDR1 and CDR2 sequences are MGHRA and YSYEKL. V shed 1 base, J shed 3 bases, and the junction held 8 bases outside the gene matches. This CDR3 comprises 16 residues. CDR3 bases: TGCGCCAGCAGCCAAGGCCCGACAGGGCGGTACTATGGCTACACCTTC. Translating it yields CASSQGPTGRYYGYTF.